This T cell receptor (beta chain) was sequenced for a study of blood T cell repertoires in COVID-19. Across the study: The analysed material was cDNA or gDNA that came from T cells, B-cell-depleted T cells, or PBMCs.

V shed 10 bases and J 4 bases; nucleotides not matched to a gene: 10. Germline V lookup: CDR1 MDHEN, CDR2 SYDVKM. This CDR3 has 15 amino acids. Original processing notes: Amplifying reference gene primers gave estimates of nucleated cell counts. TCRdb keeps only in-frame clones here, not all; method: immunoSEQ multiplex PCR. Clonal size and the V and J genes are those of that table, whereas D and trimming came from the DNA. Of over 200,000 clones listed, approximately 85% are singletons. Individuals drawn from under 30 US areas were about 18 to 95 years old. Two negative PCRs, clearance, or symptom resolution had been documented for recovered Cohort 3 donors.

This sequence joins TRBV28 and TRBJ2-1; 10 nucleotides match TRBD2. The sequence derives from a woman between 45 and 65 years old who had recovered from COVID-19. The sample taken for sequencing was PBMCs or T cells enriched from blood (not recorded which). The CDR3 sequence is CATRTSGVVYNEQFF. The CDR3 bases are TGTGCCACCAGGACTAGCGGAGTAGTTTACAATGAGCAGTTCTTC.